This TCR beta chain was obtained from a study of blood T cell repertoires in COVID-19. About the study: Whether acute or convalescent, the COVID-19 samples came from the United States, Italy and Spain. Sources were T cells, B-cell-depleted T cells, or PBMCs; the material itself was cDNA or gDNA.

The study recruited people aged about 18 to 89 years across roughly 25 US areas. Donors were grouped by their self-reported clinical history. Profiled with immunoSEQ multiplex PCR; TCRdb holds only in-frame clones, not every one. Among around 150,000 clones listed, approximately 85% were seen once. Trimming shortened V by 5 bases and J by 2 bases, and 13 bases separated the two germline ends. The germline V gene has CDR1 MNHEY and CDR2 SMNVEV (reference sequence). The CDR3 totals 14 residues. Sample: PBMCs or T cells enriched from blood (not recorded which). The TCR was taken from a woman aged 45-65 years with acute COVID-19. The chain couples TRBV27 to TRBJ2-7; tentatively, D is TRBD1 (7 bases). The CDR3 DNA reads TGTGCCAGCAGTCGGACAGGAGGGGCCTACGAGCAGTACTTC. It translates to CASSRTGGAYEQYF.